This T cell receptor (beta chain) was sequenced in a study of shared clonotypes between healthy human individuals. Study results and caveats: Among donors, sharing of clonotypes was expected to be affected by sequencing depth. Tissues were not sampled, only blood, and their repertoires likely differ. Naive subsets typically showed greater estimated richness than memory subsets.

V was clipped by 1 base and J by 0 bases, with 13 bases between them. The CDR3 has 16 residues. CDR1 and CDR2 from the germline V gene are SGHAT and FQDESV (reference sequence). CD45RA-negative memory and CD45RA+ naive subsets were split from the CD4+ cells. To note about this clone: Its matching antigen is unknown.

Libraries were prepared by immunoSEQ multiplex PCR; TCRdb keeps only in-frame clonotypes and omits some of them. This table holds 900,000 to 1,200,000 clones, about 80% found once. The receptor was derived from a man between 18 and 35 years old in good health. Some clones in this sample may be carry-over from other donors' samples. This chain uses TRBV11-1 with TRBJ2-7; D tentatively reads TRBD1 or TRBD2 (5 bases each). The specimen sequenced was memory CD4+ T cells from PBMCs. Noted subset: CD45RA-negative fraction. Here the CDR3 reads CASSLVGTSVSYEQYF. In nucleotides, the CDR3 is TGTGCCAGCAGCTTAGTTGGGACCAGCGTCTCCTACGAGCAGTACTTC. Based on the CDR3 plus reference TRBV11-1 and TRBJ2-7, the full variable domain is EAEVAQSPRYKITEKSQAVAFWCDPISGHATLYWYRQILGQGPELLVQFQDESVVDDSQLPKDRFSAERLKGVDSTLKIQPAELGDSAMYLCASSLVGTSVSYEQYFGPGTRLTVT.